The rows below give T cell receptor beta chains drawn from one sample of a study of cytomegalovirus exposure and HLA in healthy donors. The table came from immunoSEQ multiplex PCR; TCRdb's copy has only in-frame clones and leaves some out. This table holds about 130,000 clones, around four fifths found once. Sequenced: PBMCs. Every receptor here comes from a boy aged 5-17 years in good health and CMV-seronegative. The CDR3 runs from the conserved cysteine through the conserved F or W. A D gene is named only where the DNA matches it firmly. Rows give clone size only sometimes, using once, few, many, or a class for an expanded clone.

TRBV7-2	NA	NA	TRBJ2-7	TGTGCCAGCAGCTTAGACAGGACCTACGAGCAGTACTTC	CASSLDRTYEQYF
TRBV11-3	TRBD2	NA	TRBJ2-2	TGTGCCAGCAGCCTCGGGGGGACCACAAACACCGGGGAGCTGTTTTTT	CASSLGGTTNTGELFF
TRBV6-5	NA	NA	TRBJ1-1	TGTGCCAGCAGGGGGGCAGCGAACACTGAAGCTTTCTTT	CASRGAANTEAFF
TRBV6-5	NA	NA	TRBJ2-2	TGTGCCAGCAGTTACGAAACGGGGAGGAACACCGGGGAGCTGTTTTTT	CASSYETGRNTGELFF
TRBV28	NA	NA	TRBJ1-1	TGTGCCAGCCGTCTGAACACTGAAGCTTTCTTT	CASRLNTEAFF
TRBV29-1	NA	NA	TRBJ1-2	TGCAGCGTTGACCGAGGGAGTACCTACGGCTACACCTTC	CSVDRGSTYGYTF
TRBV25-1	NA	NA	TRBJ2-2	TGTGCCAGCAGTGACCAGTCAACCGGGGAGCTGTTTTTT	CASSDQSTGELFF
TRBV15	NA	NA	TRBJ2-2	TGTGCCACCAGCGTGCACCTGGGGGCTGGGAACACCGGGGAGCTGTTTTTT	CATSVHLGAGNTGELFF
TRBV19	NA	NA	TRBJ2-7	TGTGCCAGTAGTATGGCAGGGCCTTCGGACGAGCAGTACTTC	CASSMAGPSDEQYF
TRBV7-3	NA	NA	TRBJ2-7	TGTGCCAGCAGCTTAGGGCTAGCGCCAGCCGAGCAGTACTTC	CASSLGLAPAEQYF
TRBV19	TRBD1	NA	TRBJ1-5	TGTGCCAGTAGCCCCACAGGGGGCCTGAATCAGCCCCAGCATTTT	CASSPTGGLNQPQHF
TRBV6-5	TRBD1	NA	TRBJ2-7	TGTGCCAGCAGTCGCGAGACAGGGGCCCCCTACGAGCAGTACTTC	CASSRETGAPYEQYF
TRBV29-1	TRBD1	NA	TRBJ2-3	TGCAGCGCCGACAGGGACACAGATACGCAGTATTTT	CSADRDTDTQYF
TRBV11-3	NA	NA	TRBJ1-1	TGTGCCAGCAGCTTAGCAGGAAGGACTGAAGCTTTCTTT	CASSLAGRTEAFF
TRBV2	TRBD1	NA	TRBJ1-5	TGTGCCAGCAGTGACCTGAGGGGGCAACAGCCCCAGCATTTT	CASSDLRGQQPQHF
TRBV4-1	NA	NA	TRBJ1-5	TGCGCCAGCAGCCAGATCCCCGAGGGACTAAGCAATCAGCCCCAGCATTTT	CASSQIPEGLSNQPQHF
TRBV10-3	TRBD2	once	TRBJ2-1	TGTGCCATCAGTGAGCCGCTAGCGGACCGCTACAATGAGCAGTTCTTC	CAISEPLADRYNEQFF
TRBV7-6	NA	NA	TRBJ1-1	TGTGCCAGCAGCTTGCGCTCGGAGGGTTTGAACACTGAAGCTTTCTTT	CASSLRSEGLNTEAFF
TRBV2	NA	NA	TRBJ1-2	TGTGCCAGCAGCCCGGGATATATAGGTGATGGCTACACCTTC	CASSPGYIGDGYTF
TRBV7-9	NA	few	TRBJ2-6	TGTGCCAGCAGCCCGCAGGGCTCTGGGGCCAACGTCCTGACTTTC	CASSPQGSGANVLTF
TRBV15	NA	NA	TRBJ1-1	TGTGCCGCCGGGAGTACTGAAGCTTTCTTT	CAAGSTEAFF
TRBV5-1	TRBD2	few	TRBJ2-7	TGCGCCAGCAGCTTGGGGGCTAGCGGGTACGAGCAGTACTTC	CASSLGASGYEQYF
TRBV12-5	TRBD1	NA	TRBJ2-3	TGTGCTAGTGGTTTGGGACAGGGTGCAGATACGCAGTATTTT	CASGLGQGADTQYF
TRBV5-1	TRBD2	NA	TRBJ2-5	TGCGCCAGCAGCTTGTGGGGACTAGCGGGAGAGACCCAGTACTTC	CASSLWGLAGETQYF
TRBV5-4	NA	NA	TRBJ2-5	TGTGCCAGTGGGCCTTATGCAGAGACCCAGTACTTC	CASGPYAETQYF
TRBV7-2	NA	NA	TRBJ2-5	TGTGCCAGCTCGGAGTCACTCGGTGAGACCCAGTACTTC	CASSESLGETQYF
TRBV10-3	TRBD2	NA	TRBJ2-2	TGTGCCATCAGTGCCGTAGCGGGGTCCTTAGGTGGGGAGCTGTTTTTT	CAISAVAGSLGGELFF
TRBV5-4	NA	NA	TRBJ2-3	TGTGCCAGCAGCTTGGGCGGGAGCACAGATACGCAGTATTTT	CASSLGGSTDTQYF
TRBV10-3	NA	NA	TRBJ1-4	TGTGCCATCAGTGGCCCCGGTGAAAAACTGTTTTTT	CAISGPGEKLFF
TRBV9	TRBD2	NA	TRBJ2-7	TGTGCCAGCAGCGTAGAACTAGCGGGAGCCTATTCCGAGCAGTACTTC	CASSVELAGAYSEQYF
TRBV15	NA	NA	TRBJ2-3	TGTGCCACCAGCACCTTTGGTGGCCATGGCACAGATACGCAGTATTTT	CATSTFGGHGTDTQYF
TRBV5-6	TRBD2	NA	TRBJ2-1	TGTGCCAGCAGCTTTGGCGGGAGCGATGAGCAGTTCTTC	CASSFGGSDEQFF
TRBV7-9	TRBD1	NA	TRBJ1-1	TGTGCCAGCAGCTTTAGGGGGCAGGTGAACACTGAAGCTTTCTTT	CASSFRGQVNTEAFF